These T cell receptor beta chains were read from a single sample in a study of T-cell reconstitution after alpha-beta-depleted transplantation in children. TCRdb passed the PCR reads through MiXCR, listing each CDR3 protein once. The sample comprises 55,000 to 90,000 distinct CDR3 sequences, roughly 4.5% of which are singletons, and 15% to 20% rests with the top ten. The sequenced sample was PBMCs, mostly from graft donor cells, obtained 180 days after TCRalphabeta/CD19-depleted stem cell transplant. These receptors came from a boy in the first two years of life who had a stem cell transplant for acute myeloid leukemia, so the T cells may come from the graft donor. The CDR3 runs from the conserved cysteine through the conserved F or W. A D gene is named only where the DNA matches it firmly. Where a row states a size, it is once, few, many or the class of an expanded clone; other rows omit it.

j_gene: TRBJ2-3; d_gene: .; v_gene: TRBV19; abundance: many; CDR3aa: CASSIMLRKPSTDTQYF; CDR3nt: TGTGCCAGTAGTATTATGTTGAGGAAACCTAGCACAGATACGCAGTATTTT
j_gene: TRBJ2-1; d_gene: TRBD2; v_gene: TRBV6-2/TRBV6-3; abundance: many; CDR3aa: CASSYSLAGGHNEQFF; CDR3nt: TGTGCCAGCAGTTACTCCTTAGCGGGGGGCCACAATGAGCAGTTCTTC
j_gene: TRBJ2-1; d_gene: .; v_gene: TRBV6-1; abundance: many; CDR3aa: CASRGSRYNEQFF; CDR3nt: TGTGCCAGCAGGGGATCGCGATACAATGAGCAGTTCTTC
j_gene: TRBJ2-2; d_gene: TRBD1; v_gene: TRBV24-1; abundance: many; CDR3aa: CATSDEDRANTGELFF; CDR3nt: TGTGCCACCAGTGATGAGGACAGGGCGAACACCGGGGAGCTGTTTTTT
j_gene: TRBJ2-5; d_gene: TRBD2; v_gene: TRBV27; abundance: many; CDR3aa: CASSLYGGGGLRTQYF; CDR3nt: TGTGCCAGCAGTTTATACGGCGGCGGGGGGCTCCGGACCCAGTACTTC
j_gene: TRBJ2-5; d_gene: TRBD2; v_gene: TRBV18; abundance: many; CDR3aa: CASSPILAGMETQYF; CDR3nt: TGTGCCAGCTCACCAATACTAGCGGGGATGGAGACCCAGTACTTC
j_gene: TRBJ1-2; d_gene: .; v_gene: TRBV4-3; abundance: many; CDR3aa: CASSHPYEDTLDGYTF; CDR3nt: TGCGCCAGCAGCCATCCTTATGAGGACACATTAGATGGCTACACCTTC
j_gene: TRBJ2-2; d_gene: .; v_gene: TRBV20-1; abundance: many; CDR3aa: CSAARGRGELFF; CDR3nt: TGCAGTGCTGCCCGGGGGAGGGGGGAGCTGTTTTTT
j_gene: TRBJ2-1; d_gene: TRBD1; v_gene: TRBV20-1; abundance: many; CDR3aa: CSAPTGGLYNEQFF; CDR3nt: TGCAGTGCTCCGACAGGGGGGTTATACAATGAGCAGTTCTTC
j_gene: TRBJ2-5; d_gene: TRBD1; v_gene: TRBV19; abundance: many; CDR3aa: CASNLQGTETQYF; CDR3nt: TGTGCCAGTAACCTACAGGGGACGGAGACCCAGTACTTC
j_gene: TRBJ2-7; d_gene: TRBD1; v_gene: TRBV24-1; abundance: .; CDR3aa: CAIRDRGSEQYF; CDR3nt: TGTGCCATCCGGGACAGGGGCTCCGAGCAGTACTTC
j_gene: TRBJ1-5; d_gene: TRBD1; v_gene: TRBV12-3/TRBV12-4; abundance: many; CDR3aa: CASSSQGGQPQHF; CDR3nt: TGTGCCAGCAGTTCCCAGGGGGGTCAGCCCCAGCATTTT
j_gene: TRBJ1-5; d_gene: .; v_gene: TRBV12-3/TRBV12-4; abundance: many; CDR3aa: CASSSREDNQPQHF; CDR3nt: TGTGCCAGCAGTTCCAGGGAGGACAATCAGCCCCAGCATTTT
j_gene: TRBJ2-2; d_gene: .; v_gene: TRBV12-3/TRBV12-4; abundance: many; CDR3aa: CASSSDANTGELFF; CDR3nt: TGTGCCAGCAGTTCAGATGCGAACACCGGGGAGCTGTTTTTT
j_gene: TRBJ1-1; d_gene: TRBD1; v_gene: TRBV12-3/TRBV12-4; abundance: many; CDR3aa: CASSPQGGLTEAFF; CDR3nt: TGTGCCAGCAGTCCACAGGGGGGCCTCACTGAAGCTTTCTTT
j_gene: TRBJ1-2; d_gene: .; v_gene: TRBV27; abundance: many; CDR3aa: CASSLSPDLYGYTF; CDR3nt: TGTGCCAGCAGTTTATCCCCAGACCTCTATGGCTACACCTTC
j_gene: TRBJ2-1; d_gene: TRBD1; v_gene: TRBV5-1; abundance: many; CDR3aa: CASSLSGQGGNEQFF; CDR3nt: TGCGCCAGCAGCTTGTCCGGACAGGGAGGCAATGAGCAGTTCTTC
j_gene: TRBJ2-3; d_gene: .; v_gene: TRBV4-2; abundance: .; CDR3aa: CASSPNPGTTDTQYF; CDR3nt: TGTGCCAGCAGCCCAAACCCGGGGACCACAGATACGCAGTATTTT
j_gene: TRBJ1-2; d_gene: .; v_gene: TRBV19; abundance: many; CDR3aa: CASTPNRVQNGYTF; CDR3nt: TGTGCCAGTACCCCGAACAGGGTCCAAAATGGCTACACCTTC
j_gene: TRBJ2-3; d_gene: .; v_gene: TRBV3-2; abundance: medium-sized; CDR3aa: CASSQGTGFTDTQYF; CDR3nt: TGTGCCAGCAGCCAGGGGACAGGATTCACAGATACGCAGTATTTT
j_gene: TRBJ2-3; d_gene: .; v_gene: TRBV12-3/TRBV12-4; abundance: many; CDR3aa: CASSFRRAPPDTQYF; CDR3nt: TGTGCCAGCAGTTTTAGGAGGGCCCCCCCAGATACGCAGTATTTT
j_gene: TRBJ2-1; d_gene: .; v_gene: TRBV12-2; abundance: few; CDR3aa: CASRLNLCNNEQFF; CDR3nt: TGTGCAAGTCGCTTAAATCTCTGTAACAATGAGCAGTTCTTC
j_gene: TRBJ1-3; d_gene: .; v_gene: TRBV5-1; abundance: many; CDR3aa: CASSLGGTGNTIYF; CDR3nt: TGCGCCAGCAGCTTGGGGGGTACTGGAAACACCATATATTTT
j_gene: TRBJ2-7; d_gene: .; v_gene: TRBV9; abundance: many; CDR3aa: CASSVGSAPSYEQYF; CDR3nt: TGTGCCAGCAGCGTAGGTTCCGCACCCTCCTACGAGCAGTACTTC
j_gene: TRBJ2-3; d_gene: TRBD2; v_gene: TRBV15; abundance: many; CDR3aa: CATSRAQLAGYTDTQYF; CDR3nt: TGTGCCACCAGCAGAGCTCAACTAGCGGGATACACAGATACGCAGTATTTT
j_gene: TRBJ2-3; d_gene: .; v_gene: TRBV11-3; abundance: many; CDR3aa: CASSFGTSSTDTQYF; CDR3nt: TGTGCCAGCAGCTTTGGGACCTCTAGCACAGATACGCAGTATTTT
j_gene: TRBJ1-5; d_gene: .; v_gene: TRBV6-5; abundance: many; CDR3aa: CGCSMRGTEPQHF; CDR3nt: TGTGGATGCTCAATGAGAGGGACCGAGCCCCAGCATTTT
j_gene: TRBJ2-7; d_gene: .; v_gene: TRBV12-3/TRBV12-4; abundance: many; CDR3aa: CASTQQSGTGTYEQYF; CDR3nt: TGTGCCAGCACCCAACAGTCCGGGACCGGGACCTACGAGCAGTACTTC
j_gene: TRBJ1-1; d_gene: TRBD1; v_gene: TRBV6-5; abundance: many; CDR3aa: CASSYYTRGQGRPYTEAFF; CDR3nt: TGTGCCAGCAGTTACTATACTCGTGGACAGGGCAGGCCCTACACTGAAGCTTTCTTT
j_gene: TRBJ1-2; d_gene: .; v_gene: TRBV5-1; abundance: many; CDR3aa: CASSLARQPYGYTF; CDR3nt: TGCGCCAGCAGCTTGGCACGTCAGCCCTATGGCTACACCTTC
j_gene: TRBJ1-6; d_gene: TRBD1; v_gene: TRBV12-3/TRBV12-4; abundance: many; CDR3aa: CASRGQGGSPLHF; CDR3nt: TGTGCCAGCAGGGGACAGGGCGGATCACCCCTCCACTTT
j_gene: TRBJ2-1; d_gene: TRBD2; v_gene: TRBV5-1; abundance: many; CDR3aa: CASRRDYQQFF; CDR3nt: TGCGCCAGCAGGAGGGACTACCAGCAGTTCTTC
j_gene: TRBJ2-5; d_gene: .; v_gene: TRBV13; abundance: .; CDR3aa: CASSLRLGQETQYF; CDR3nt: TGTGCCAGCAGCTTACGTCTAGGTCAAGAGACCCAGTACTTC
j_gene: TRBJ1-6; d_gene: TRBD1; v_gene: TRBV7-9; abundance: many; CDR3aa: CASSPADRGNSPLHF; CDR3nt: TGTGCCAGCAGCCCAGCCGACAGGGGCAATTCACCCCTCCACTTT
j_gene: TRBJ1-3; d_gene: .; v_gene: TRBV10-3; abundance: many; CDR3aa: CAISESIIVRGHSGNTIYF; CDR3nt: TGTGCCATCAGTGAGTCGATCATCGTGAGAGGGCATTCTGGAAACACCATATATTTT
j_gene: TRBJ2-7; d_gene: .; v_gene: TRBV12-3/TRBV12-4; abundance: many; CDR3aa: CASRQGVFHEQYF; CDR3nt: TGTGCCAGCAGACAGGGAGTGTTCCACGAGCAGTACTTC
j_gene: TRBJ1-1; d_gene: .; v_gene: TRBV12-3/TRBV12-4; abundance: many; CDR3aa: CASSFVTNTEAFF; CDR3nt: TGTGCCAGCAGTTTCGTTACGAACACTGAAGCTTTCTTT
j_gene: TRBJ2-5; d_gene: TRBD1; v_gene: TRBV5-1; abundance: many; CDR3aa: CASSGPDRGRGETQYF; CDR3nt: TGCGCCAGCAGCGGGCCAGACAGGGGGCGCGGGGAGACCCAGTACTTC
j_gene: TRBJ1-6; d_gene: .; v_gene: TRBV19; abundance: many; CDR3aa: CASSTPDGYYSPLHF; CDR3nt: TGTGCCAGTAGTACTCCGGACGGATACTATTCACCCCTCCACTTT
j_gene: TRBJ2-3; d_gene: TRBD1; v_gene: TRBV14; abundance: many; CDR3aa: CASSRGQVVDTQYF; CDR3nt: TGTGCCAGCAGCCGGGGACAGGTCGTGGATACGCAGTATTTT
j_gene: TRBJ2-3; d_gene: .; v_gene: TRBV29-1; abundance: many; CDR3aa: CSVERRGFTDTQYF; CDR3nt: TGCAGCGTTGAGCGGCGGGGCTTCACAGATACGCAGTATTTT
j_gene: TRBJ2-2; d_gene: TRBD2; v_gene: TRBV12-3/TRBV12-4; abundance: many; CDR3aa: CASRLTSGVPGELFF; CDR3nt: TGTGCCAGCAGGCTGACTAGCGGGGTTCCCGGGGAGCTGTTTTTT
j_gene: TRBJ1-5; d_gene: .; v_gene: TRBV20-1; abundance: many; CDR3aa: CSASQDQPQHF; CDR3nt: TGCAGTGCTAGCCAGGATCAGCCCCAGCATTTT
j_gene: TRBJ2-7; d_gene: .; v_gene: TRBV25-1; abundance: many; CDR3aa: CASWAGAGEQYF; CDR3nt: TGTGCCAGCTGGGCTGGGGCGGGGGAGCAGTACTTC
j_gene: TRBJ1-2; d_gene: TRBD1; v_gene: TRBV20-1; abundance: many; CDR3aa: CSASQGAYGYTF; CDR3nt: TGCAGTGCTAGCCAGGGGGCTTATGGCTACACCTTC
j_gene: TRBJ2-5; d_gene: .; v_gene: TRBV11-2; abundance: many; CDR3aa: CASSSVSGQETQYF; CDR3nt: TGTGCCAGCAGTTCTGTTAGTGGCCAAGAGACCCAGTACTTC
j_gene: TRBJ1-2; d_gene: .; v_gene: TRBV7-9; abundance: many; CDR3aa: CASSFPTRGNYGYTF; CDR3nt: TGTGCCAGCAGCTTCCCCACGCGGGGGAACTATGGCTACACCTTC
j_gene: TRBJ2-1; d_gene: .; v_gene: TRBV5-1; abundance: many; CDR3aa: CASSLEASFNGGLYNEQFF; CDR3nt: TGCGCCAGCAGCTTGGAGGCCTCTTTCAACGGGGGCCTTTACAATGAGCAGTTCTTC
j_gene: TRBJ1-3; d_gene: .; v_gene: TRBV7-9; abundance: many; CDR3aa: CASSLKVISGNTIYF; CDR3nt: TGTGCCAGCAGCTTGAAGGTCATCTCTGGAAACACCATATATTTT
j_gene: TRBJ2-5; d_gene: .; v_gene: TRBV12-3/TRBV12-4; abundance: many; CDR3aa: CASSHTGYLQETQYF; CDR3nt: TGTGCCAGCAGCCATACAGGGTACCTCCAAGAGACCCAGTACTTC
j_gene: TRBJ2-2; d_gene: .; v_gene: TRBV7-9; abundance: many; CDR3aa: CASELRGDKGSTGELFF; CDR3nt: TGTGCCAGCGAACTTCGAGGGGACAAGGGTAGTACCGGGGAGCTGTTTTTT
j_gene: TRBJ2-1; d_gene: TRBD2; v_gene: TRBV5-1; abundance: many; CDR3aa: CASSLTRGDNEQFF; CDR3nt: TGCGCCAGCAGCCTTACGCGGGGGGACAATGAGCAGTTCTTC
j_gene: TRBJ2-3; d_gene: TRBD2; v_gene: TRBV18; abundance: few; CDR3aa: CASSPLVAGKSDTQYF; CDR3nt: TGTGCCAGCTCACCACTGGTAGCGGGGAAATCAGATACGCAGTATTTT